This is a list of T cell receptor beta chains from one sample in a study of beta chain features in type 1 diabetes. Produced via immunoSEQ multiplex PCR; TCRdb's table is partial and in-frame only. The sample carries a few hundred thousand clones, around 13% recorded once. Sequencing was performed on naive CD4+ T cells from blood. The source is a woman between 18 and 30 years old with type 1 diabetes. The CDR3 runs from the conserved cysteine through the conserved F or W. A D gene is named only where the DNA matches it firmly. Expanded clones are given a class, and other clones once, few, many or no size at all.

TGTGCCAGCAGACAAAACCTCCAAGAGACCCAGTACTTC CASRQNLQETQYF TRBJ2-5 TRBV27 - few 13
TGTGCCAGCAGCGGCCGGGAGGGTCAGACCCAGTACTTC CASSGREGQTQYF TRBJ2-5 TRBV7-8 TRBD2 - 13
TGCGCCAGCAGCTTAGGTAGCGGGCCCCTCACAGATACGCAGTATTTT CASSLGSGPLTDTQYF TRBJ2-3 TRBV5-1 TRBD2 - 16
TGCAGCAAAGGAGGGGCAGCCCATCAGCCCCAGCATTTT CSKGGAAHQPQHF TRBJ1-5 TRBV29-1 - few 13
TGCGCCAGCAGCTTGGGCAGGACTGTACAAGAGACCCAGTACTTC CASSLGRTVQETQYF TRBJ2-5 TRBV5-1 - - 15
TGCAGTGGATGGGGGGACTATGGCTACACCTTC CSGWGDYGYTF TRBJ1-2 TRBV20-1 - few 11
TGTGCCAGCTCGATTGGACACCCTGAAGCTTTCTTT CASSIGHPEAFF TRBJ1-1 TRBV18 - few 12
TGTGCCATCAGTGAGTCGCTCAGGGGGTCAGAGACCCAGTACTTC CAISESLRGSETQYF TRBJ2-5 TRBV10-3 TRBD1 few 15
TGTGCCACCACGACAGCCACGAACACTGAAGCTTTCTTT CATTTATNTEAFF TRBJ1-1 TRBV2 - - 13
TGTGCCAGCTCACCGGGGGGGGCAGCCTACGAGCAGTACTTC CASSPGGAAYEQYF TRBJ2-7 TRBV18 - few 14
TGTGCCAGCAGCTCCGAGCCTGGGACAGGGCTTTCACCCCTCCACTTT CASSSEPGTGLSPLHF TRBJ1-6 TRBV5-6 TRBD1 few 16
TGCGCCAGCAGCAGATACCGGGACAGGGCTGCCAAAAACATTCAGTACTTC CASSRYRDRAAKNIQYF TRBJ2-4 TRBV5-1 TRBD1 few 17
TGTGCCAGCAGCTTAACTAGGATTCCGACGGCCGGGGAGCTGTTTTTT CASSLTRIPTAGELFF TRBJ2-2 TRBV7-2 - - 16
TGTGCCAGCGGCTTATCTCTAGCGGCCTACGAGCAGTACTTC CASGLSLAAYEQYF TRBJ2-7 TRBV11-1 TRBD2 few 14
TGTGCCTGGGACGGGGGCACAGATACGCAGTATTTT CAWDGGTDTQYF TRBJ2-3 TRBV30 - few 12
TGCAGCGTTGAAGATCGTACCCACTACTCTGGAAACACCATATATTTT CSVEDRTHYSGNTIYF TRBJ1-3 TRBV29-1 - - 16
TGTGCCAGCAGCTTAGACCTCAATGAGCAGTTCTTC CASSLDLNEQFF TRBJ2-1 TRBV11-3 - few 12
TGTGCCAGCAGGTTACAGGGAGTAAACACCGGGGAGCTGTTTTTT CASRLQGVNTGELFF TRBJ2-2 TRBV6-5 - few 15
TGTGCCAGAGCCCCAGAACCGGACACTGGGAATGAGCAGTTCTTC CARAPEPDTGNEQFF TRBJ2-1 TRBV7-9 - few 15
TGTGCCAGCTCACCACCCTCCGGGACAGGGAGCGAGCAGTACTTC CASSPPSGTGSEQYF TRBJ2-7 TRBV18 TRBD1 few 15
TGTGCCAGCAGTTTATCCCCACAGAGAAAAGCCAAAAACATTCAGTACTTC CASSLSPQRKAKNIQYF TRBJ2-4 TRBV27 - few 17
TGTGCCAGCAGATCCGGACAGGGATTCACCGGGGAGCTGTTTTTT CASRSGQGFTGELFF TRBJ2-2 TRBV28 TRBD1 - 15
TGTGCCAGCAGCTTAGGCCCGGGACACAAGGAGACCCAGTACTTC CASSLGPGHKETQYF TRBJ2-5 TRBV7-9 - few 15
TGTGCCATCAGTGAGATGGCGGCCTCCCAAGAGACCCAGTACTTC CAISEMAASQETQYF TRBJ2-5 TRBV10-3 - - 15
TGCGCCAGCAGCCAAAGACAGGATACCTACGAGCAGTACTTC CASSQRQDTYEQYF TRBJ2-7 TRBV5-1 - few 14
TGCGCCAGCAGCTTGAGGGCAGGAGAGGGCCATGAGCAGTTCTTC CASSLRAGEGHEQFF TRBJ2-1 TRBV5-1 - few 15
TGTGCCTGGCTAAAAAGAGACAGGGCGCGCACTGAAGCTTTCTTT CAWLKRDRARTEAFF TRBJ1-1 TRBV30 TRBD1 - 15
TGCAGTGCTAAGAGGGTCCCGGAAGCTTTCTTT CSAKRVPEAFF TRBJ1-1 TRBV20-1 - - 11
TGTGCCAGCAGTTATATCGGGACTAGCGGATACAATGAGCAGTTCTTC CASSYIGTSGYNEQFF TRBJ2-1 TRBV6-8 TRBD2 - 16
TGCGCCAGCAGCTTGTCTGGGGAGACGGGCAATCAGCCCCAGCATTTT CASSLSGETGNQPQHF TRBJ1-5 TRBV5-1 - few 16
TGTGCCAGCAGCCCAGGGACTAGCGGGAGTTTCTACAATGAGCAGTTCTTC CASSPGTSGSFYNEQFF TRBJ2-1 TRBV7-3 TRBD2 few 17